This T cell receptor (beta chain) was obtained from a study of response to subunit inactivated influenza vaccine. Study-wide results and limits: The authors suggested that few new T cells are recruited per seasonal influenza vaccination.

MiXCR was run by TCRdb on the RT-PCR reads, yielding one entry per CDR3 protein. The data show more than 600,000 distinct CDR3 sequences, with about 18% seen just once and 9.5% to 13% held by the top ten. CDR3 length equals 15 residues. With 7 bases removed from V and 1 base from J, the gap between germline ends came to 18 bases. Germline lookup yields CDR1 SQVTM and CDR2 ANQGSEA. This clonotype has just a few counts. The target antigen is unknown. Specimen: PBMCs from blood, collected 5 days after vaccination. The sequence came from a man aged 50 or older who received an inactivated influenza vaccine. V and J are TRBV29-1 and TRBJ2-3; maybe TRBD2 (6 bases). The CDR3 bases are TGCAGCGCCTCCCCCGGGACTCTTCGCACAGATACGCAGTATTTT. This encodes CSASPGTLRTDTQYF.